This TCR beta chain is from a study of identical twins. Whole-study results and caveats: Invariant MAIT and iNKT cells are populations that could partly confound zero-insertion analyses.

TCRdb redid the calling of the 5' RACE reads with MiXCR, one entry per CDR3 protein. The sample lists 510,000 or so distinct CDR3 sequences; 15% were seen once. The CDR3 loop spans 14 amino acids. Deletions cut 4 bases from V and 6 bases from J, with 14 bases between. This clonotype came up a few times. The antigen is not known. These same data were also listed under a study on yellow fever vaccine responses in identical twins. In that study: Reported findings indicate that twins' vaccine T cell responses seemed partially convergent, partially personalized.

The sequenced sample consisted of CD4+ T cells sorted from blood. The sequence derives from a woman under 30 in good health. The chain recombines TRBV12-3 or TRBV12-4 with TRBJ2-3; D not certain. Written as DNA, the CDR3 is TGTGCCAGCAGTTATGACCCGATTCTGGATACGCAGTATTTT. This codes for CASSYDPILDTQYF.